This entry is about one TCR beta chain. What antigen it recognizes has not been identified. No much larger clonotype is one base removed from it; base qualities were not supplied. This sample was taken from a study of blood T cell repertoires in COVID-19 (dated by TCRdb to about 2020). A note on the overall study: The collaborator samples originated in the United States, Italy and Spain and spanned the acute and convalescent phases of COVID-19. HLA class I and class II types, where available, came from metadata supplied by the sample provider rather than from assay-based typing. The material from the prospective study consisted of cDNA or gDNA derived from T cells, B-cell-depleted T cells, or PBMCs. Nearly every sample came with metadata listing a de-identified subject ID, COVID-19 status, age in years and sex. The samples were drawn from two sources: the first 160 participants of the ongoing ImmuneRACE study, and about 1,300 subjects contributed by 6 global collaborators. The repertoires were released in a freely available public database meant as a resource for research on the immune response to SARS-CoV-2. Deeply sampled blood TCRbeta repertoires from subjects exposed to, actively infected with, or recovered from COVID-19 were included in the dataset. Here is what the overall study found, with its caveats: The amount of clinical and demographic metadata varied by source and participant and was provided uncurated.

Collaborating institutions collected whole blood in K2EDTA tubes following their own protocols. For TCRbeta analysis, collaborators shipped samples as frozen whole blood, isolated PBMCs, or DNA extracted from either of those sample types. Reading the germline V gene gives CDR1 MNHNS and CDR2 SASEGT. V drops 0 bases and J drops 8 bases, leaving 8 bases in between. The CDR3, cysteine through phenylalanine, is 13 amino acids long. The entry retains the CDR3 DNA only, 39 bases that are in frame from base 1. TCRbeta CDR3 regions were amplified from genomic DNA using the immunoSEQ Assay, a bias-controlled multiplex PCR. The original methods were these. Nucleated cell counts per sample were estimated from amplification of reference gene primers within the assay. Sequence reads were collapsed and filtered to measure the absolute abundance of every unique TCRbeta CDR3 rearrangement. Productive Simpson clonality was computed per sample as the square root of Simpson's diversity index over productive rearrangements. TCRdb holds this immuneACCESS table with in-frame rearrangements only. Some clones are missing; in checked studies, unresolved V genes explain under half, and the rest has no known cause. V and J calls and clone size are copied from that table; D and trimming were computed from the DNA. This sample is represented by some 77,000 clones; roughly four fifths of them were singletons. The top ten constitute 1.8% of the sample.

The sequence is built from TRBV6-1 and TRBJ2-1, and TRBD1 may be the D gene, going by 5 matching bases. The source material was peripheral blood. This receptor was identified in a woman in her fifties or sixties with acute or convalescent COVID-19. The DNA sequence is given as TGTGCCAGCAGTGAAGCTACCAGGGATGAGCAGTTCTTC. Translated, this is CASSEATRDEQFF.